Each of the 25 T cell receptor beta chains below was sequenced from the same sample in a study of T cells in Graves' hyperthyroidism and ophthalmopathy. RNA transcripts yielded amplified TCR beta CDR3 regions. During a first-round RT-PCR of the TCR CDR3, the HTBI primer set was used. TCRdb ran MiXCR on the multiplex PCR reads and lists one entry per CDR3 protein. Here the sample spans some 570,000 distinct CDR3 sequences, 11% to 15% being singletons. The sequenced sample consisted of blood. These receptor sequences come from a woman younger than 35 with Graves' ophthalmopathy.

The table lists this clonotype with many counts. The chain carries TRBV7-2 and TRBJ2-1; TRBD1 is a possible D gene (6 bases). The V and J ends lost 8 bases and 7 bases respectively, with 18 bases between them. This CDR3 contains 14 residues. The V gene's germline CDR1 is SGHTA and CDR2 FQGNSA. CDR3 DNA sequence: TGTGCCAGCGGAGGATGGGGGCGCAGAAATGAGCAGTTCTTC. It specifies CASGGWGRRNEQFF.

The genes are TRBV10-3 and TRBJ2-3, with no clear D. Trimming shortened V by 5 bases and J by 1 base, and 10 bases separated the two germline ends. The CDR3 covers 14 residues. Germline V gene sequence: CDR1 ENHRY, CDR2 SYGVKD. In nucleotides, the CDR3 is TGTGCCATCAGTTCTCGTGAGGGCACAGATACGCAGTATTTT. Encoded protein: CAISSREGTDTQYF.

The gene calls are TRBV2 and TRBJ1-1, with D uncertain. V was clipped by 5 bases and J by 0 bases, with 10 bases between them. The CDR3 spans 14 residues. Germline values: CDR1 SNHLY, CDR2 FYNNEI. The CDR3 is CASSYVRMNTEAFF. For the CDR3, the DNA is TGTGCCAGCAGTTACGTCAGGATGAACACTGAAGCTTTCTTT.

This clonotype was found a few times. This chain joins TRBV19 and TRBJ2-1; the match to TRBD2 covers 12 bases. This CDR3 is built from 17 residues. The germline CDR1 and CDR2 sequences are LNHDA and SQIVND (reference sequence). The V and J ends lost 7 bases and 1 base, in that order; junction bases with no gene match: 8. The CDR3 loop is CASKLAGGRPSYNEQFF. The CDR3 DNA reads as TGTGCCAGTAAACTAGCGGGGGGCCGCCCTTCCTACAATGAGCAGTTCTTC.

The chain joins TRBV30 to TRBJ1-2; no definite D call. V lost 2 bases to trimming and J lost 8 bases, with 12 bases between them. The CDR3 covers 12 residues. CDR1 is GTSNPN and CDR2 is SVGIG in the germline V gene (reference sequence). CDR3 loop: CAWSKLNEGYTF. CDR3 in DNA: TGTGCCTGGAGTAAACTTAACGAGGGCTACACCTTC.

This clonotype was seen more than once but under ten times. The V gene is TRBV7-9, the J gene TRBJ2-3; D is ambiguous. Germline V CDR1 and CDR2: SEHNR, FQNEAQ (reference sequence). V gave up 5 bases and J gave up 1 base, with 16 bases separating them. The CDR3 is 16 residues long. CDR3 residues: CASSESMAAGTDTQYF. As DNA, the CDR3 is TGTGCCAGCAGCGAATCCATGGCGGCGGGCACAGATACGCAGTATTTT.

This clonotype was picked up one time. This chain links TRBV11-3 with TRBJ2-7; 12 bases line up with TRBD1. The CDR3 loop spans 15 amino acids. The germline gives CDR1 SGHNT, CDR2 YENEEA. J lost 3 bases, V lost 5 bases, and 5 bases had no gene match. The CDR3 nucleotides are TGTGCCAGCAGCGCCGGGACAGGGGGCAACTACGAGCAGTACTTC. Translating it yields CASSAGTGGNYEQYF.

This chain connects TRBV6-5 to TRBJ2-7, with TRBD1 matching over 7 bases. CDR3 size: 15 residues. The V gene's germline CDR1 is MNHEY and CDR2 SVGAGI. Trimming removed 0 bases from V and 4 bases from J; junction bases left unmatched: 6. CDR3 residues: CASSYSDRSVYEQYF. The CDR3 DNA reads as TGTGCCAGCAGTTACTCGGACAGGTCGGTTTACGAGCAGTACTTC.

The chain couples TRBV7-9 to TRBJ1-3; D unresolved. This CDR3 spans 15 amino acids. V gave up 0 bases and J gave up 4 bases, with 10 bases separating them. In germline, CDR1 is SEHNR, CDR2 FQNEAQ (reference sequence). This CDR3 is CASSLARSGGNTIYF. In DNA, the CDR3 is TGTGCCAGCAGCTTAGCGCGAAGTGGAGGAAACACCATATATTTT.

This clonotype showed up many times. This CDR3 reads CASSLGQGSHSYNEQFF. CDR3 bases: TGCGCCAGCAGCTTGGGGCAGGGGAGTCACTCCTACAATGAGCAGTTCTTC. This rearrangement joins TRBV5-1 to TRBJ2-1; possible D gene TRBD1, 6 bases. Germline loops: CDR1 SGHRS, CDR2 YFSETQ. The length of the CDR3 is 17 residues. V dropped 0 bases and J dropped 0 bases, with 13 bases sitting between them. Full variable domain (missing parts from reference TRBV5-1 and TRBJ2-1): KAGVTQTPRYLIKTRGQQVTLSCSPISGHRSVSWYQQTPGQGLQFLFEYFSETQRNKGNFPGRFSGRQFSNSRSEMNVSTLELGDSALYLCASSLGQGSHSYNEQFFGPGTRLTVL.

The chain has TRBV11-2 and TRBJ1-1; D is unclear. Germline assignment: CDR1 SGHAT and CDR2 FQNNGV. The V gene lost 1 base and the J gene lost 10 bases, with 16 bases spanning the gap. This CDR3 is built from 14 residues. CDR3 region: CASSLVLGMRLAFF. CDR3 nucleotides: TGTGCCAGCAGCTTAGTCTTAGGGATGAGGTTAGCTTTCTTT.

The V and J genes are TRBV24-1 and TRBJ2-7; tentatively, D is TRBD1 (6 bases). Germline loops: CDR1 KGHDR, CDR2 SFDVKD. This CDR3 region has 14 residues. V dropped 6 bases and J dropped 2 bases, with 13 bases sitting between them. The CDR3 DNA sequence: TGTGCCACCAGTCCCGAGACAGGAACCTACGAGCAGTACTTC. Translating it yields CATSPETGTYEQYF.

The sample holds many counts of this clonotype. J is TRBJ1-2 and V is TRBV27; 8 bases map to TRBD1. The V gene's germline CDR1 is MNHEY and CDR2 SMNVEV (reference sequence). The CDR3 loop spans 17 amino acids. Unmatched junction bases numbered 12, after V lost 4 bases and J lost 2 bases. The CDR3 loop reads CASSSNGRDRGNYGYTF. The CDR3 DNA follows: TGTGCCAGCAGTTCCAACGGGCGTGACAGGGGCAACTATGGCTACACCTTC.

At least ten counts were recorded for this clonotype. This chain links TRBV27 with TRBJ1-1; D is unresolved. From germline, CDR1 is MNHEY and CDR2 SMNVEV (reference sequence). V was trimmed by 6 bases and J by 3 bases, leaving 17 bases between them. The length of the CDR3 is 15 residues. CDR3 sequence reads: CASRQPGVQHTEAFF. For the CDR3, the DNA is TGTGCCAGCAGACAACCCGGGGTCCAGCACACTGAAGCTTTCTTT.

The V call is TRBV14, the J call TRBJ2-7; D is ambiguous. Trimming took off 1 base at V and 2 bases at J, with 9 bases between the two ends. Per the germline V gene, CDR1 is SGHDN and CDR2 is FVKESK. The CDR3 extends over 14 amino acids. This CDR3 is CASSQALPPYEQYF. CDR3 in DNA: TGTGCCAGCAGCCAAGCCCTACCCCCCTACGAGCAGTACTTC.

This clonotype was recorded many times. The V call is TRBV12-3 or TRBV12-4, the J call TRBJ2-1; 10 nucleotides agree with TRBD2. The CDR3 contains 14 residues. With 6 bases clipped from V and 15 bases from J, the junction kept 14 bases outside the gene matches. The DNA for the CDR3 is TGTGCCAGCAGGGGGGATTATACTAGCGGGATTTGGTTCTTC. Translation: CASRGDYTSGIWFF.

Only one count was recorded for this clonotype. A clone one base away is much larger, so this may be a read error. The rearrangement joins TRBV7-2 to TRBJ2-2; 8 bases fit TRBD2. CDR3 length equals 17 residues. Germline V gene sequence: CDR1 SGHTA, CDR2 FQGNSA. The DNA of the CDR3 is TGTGCCAGCAGCTTATTCGGGACTAGAGTTAACACCGGGGAGCTGCTTTTT. Its translation is CASSLFGTRVNTGELLF.

This clonotype was recorded many times. CDR3 in DNA: TGTGCCAGCAGTTCGGGGGGGCACCGTGAGCAGTTCTTC. Its translation: CASSSGGHREQFF. V gene TRBV12-3 or TRBV12-4 combines with J gene TRBJ2-1; 8 bases fit TRBD2. This CDR3 region has 13 residues. After removal of 4 bases from V and 9 bases from J, the junction contained 5 bases not matched to a gene.

This clonotype came up many times. The chain uses TRBV7-3 and TRBJ1-1; weak D call: TRBD1 (5 bases). The V end was cut by 5 bases, the J end by 1 base, with 11 bases between. The CDR3 spans 14 residues. CDR1 is SGHTA and CDR2 is FQGTGA in the germline V gene. The CDR3 DNA reads as TGTGCCAGCAGCCGTGGAGGGGCGAACACTGAAGCTTTCTTT. Its protein is CASSRGGANTEAFF. The complete variable domain, with remaining parts taken from reference TRBV7-3 and TRBJ1-1, reads GAGVSQTPSNKVTEKGKYVELRCDPISGHTALYWYRQSLGQGPEFLIYFQGTGAADDSGLPNDRFFAVRPEGSVSTLKIQRTERGDSAVYLCASSRGGANTEAFFGQGTRLTVV.

V usage is TRBV11-2 and J usage is TRBJ2-5; 10 bases match TRBD2. The trim removed 5 bases at V and 0 bases at J, leaving 9 bases unmatched. This CDR3 contains 17 residues. Germline values: CDR1 SGHAT, CDR2 FQNNGV. Here the CDR3 reads CASSRTSGAPNQETQYF. CDR3 nucleotides: TGTGCCAGCAGCCGGACTAGCGGAGCGCCCAACCAAGAGACCCAGTACTTC.

This clonotype appeared many times. This chain links TRBV27 with TRBJ1-1; 9 bases align to TRBD1. Germline CDR1 MNHEY, CDR2 SMNVEV (reference sequence). V dropped 5 bases and J dropped 6; count of bases not matched to a gene: 4. The CDR3 has 13 residues. The CDR3 DNA follows: TGTGCCAGCAGTACAGGGGGCTACGCTGAAGCTTTCTTT. Residues: CASSTGGYAEAFF.

This clonotype was counted only a few times. The CDR3 reads CASSSLAGATDTQYF. In DNA, the CDR3 is TGTGCCAGCAGTTCTCTAGCGGGGGCCACAGATACGCAGTATTTT. The rearrangement joins TRBV3-1 to TRBJ2-3; TRBD2 agrees at 10 bases. The V gene's germline CDR1 is LGHDT and CDR2 YNNKEL (reference sequence). V shed 6 bases, J shed 2 bases, and the junction held 5 bases outside the gene matches. There are 15 residues in the CDR3.

The rearrangement uses TRBV10-3 and TRBJ1-5; D gene unclear. V lost 3 bases and J 7 bases, leaving 10 bases between the germline ends. The CDR3 length is 13 residues. CDR1 is ENHRY and CDR2 is SYGVKD in the germline V gene. CDR3 protein: CAISDTLGQPQHF. For the CDR3, the DNA is TGTGCCATCAGTGATACACTAGGGCAGCCCCAGCATTTT.

This clonotype was seen repeatedly, ten times or more. V usage is TRBV2 and J usage is TRBJ1-1; possible D gene TRBD1, 6 bases. V lost 2 bases, J lost 0 bases, and 7 bases lay in between. CDR1 and CDR2 from the germline V gene are SNHLY and FYNNEI. This CDR3 has 14 residues. CDR3 nucleotides: TGTGCCAGCAGTGAACGACAGGTGAACACTGAAGCTTTCTTT. Encoded protein: CASSERQVNTEAFF. Supplemented by reference TRBV2 and TRBJ1-1, the full variable domain reads EPEVTQTPSHQVTQMGQEVILRCVPISNHLYFYWYRQILGQKVEFLVSFYNNEISEKSEIFDDQFSVERPDGSNFTLKIRSTKLEDSAMYFCASSERQVNTEAFFGQGTRLTVV.

The sample holds many counts of this clonotype. The rearrangement links TRBV9 to TRBJ2-1; 11 bases match TRBD2. V lost 2 bases, J lost 8 bases, and 12 bases stayed unmatched. CDR3 length equals 17 residues. Germline CDR1 is SGDLS and CDR2 is YYNGEE. The chain's CDR3 is CASSVALAGGPLDEQFF. The CDR3 DNA sequence: TGTGCCAGCAGCGTCGCCTTAGCGGGAGGGCCTCTCGATGAGCAGTTCTTC.